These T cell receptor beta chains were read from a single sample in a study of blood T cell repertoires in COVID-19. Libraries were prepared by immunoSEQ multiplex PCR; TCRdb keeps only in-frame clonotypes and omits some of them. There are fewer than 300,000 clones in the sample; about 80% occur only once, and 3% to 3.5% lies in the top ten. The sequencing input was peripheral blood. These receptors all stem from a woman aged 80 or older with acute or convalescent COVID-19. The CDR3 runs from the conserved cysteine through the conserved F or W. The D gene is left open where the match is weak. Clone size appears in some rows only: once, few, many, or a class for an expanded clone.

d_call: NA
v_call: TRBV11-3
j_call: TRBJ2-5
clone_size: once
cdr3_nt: TGTGCCAGCAGCCGGGGGGACGGACAGTTAGAGACCCAGTACTTC
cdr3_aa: CASSRGDGQLETQYF

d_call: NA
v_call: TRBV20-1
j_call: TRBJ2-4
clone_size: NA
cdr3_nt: TGCAGTGCTACTAGCAAAAACATTCAGTACTTC
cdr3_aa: CSATSKNIQYF

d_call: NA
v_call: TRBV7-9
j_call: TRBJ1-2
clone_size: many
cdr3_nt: TGTGCCAGCAGGAACAGGGACTATGGCTACACCTTC
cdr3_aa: CASRNRDYGYTF

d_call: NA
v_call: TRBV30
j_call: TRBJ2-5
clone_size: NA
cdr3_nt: TGTGCCTGGAGTGTACTAGGGAGGGAGACCCAGTACTTC
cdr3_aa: CAWSVLGRETQYF

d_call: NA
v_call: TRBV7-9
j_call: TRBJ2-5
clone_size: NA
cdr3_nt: TGTGCCAGCAGCGATGACCGAGGCCTCGCCCAAGAGACCCAGTACTTC
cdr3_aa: CASSDDRGLAQETQYF

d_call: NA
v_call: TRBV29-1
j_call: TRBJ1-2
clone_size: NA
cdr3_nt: TGCAGCGTTGGATTCCAAACTGGCTATGGCTACACCTTC
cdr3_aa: CSVGFQTGYGYTF

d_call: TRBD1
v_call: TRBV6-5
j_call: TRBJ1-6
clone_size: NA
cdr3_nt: TGTGCCAGCAGTTACTCGGACAGGGGGGATTCACCCCTCCACTTT
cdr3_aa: CASSYSDRGDSPLHF

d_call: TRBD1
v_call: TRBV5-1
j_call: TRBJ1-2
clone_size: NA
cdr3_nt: TGCGCCAGCAGCTTCACCGGACAGGACTATGGCTACACCTTC
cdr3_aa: CASSFTGQDYGYTF

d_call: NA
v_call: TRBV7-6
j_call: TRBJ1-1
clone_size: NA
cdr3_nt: TGTGCCAGCAGCCCTACCCCCCCTGAGAACACTGAAGCTTTCTTT
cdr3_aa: CASSPTPPENTEAFF

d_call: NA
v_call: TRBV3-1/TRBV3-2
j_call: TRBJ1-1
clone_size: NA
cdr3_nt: TGTGCCAGCAGCCAATCGAAACAGGGCACTGAAGCTTTCTTT
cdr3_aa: CASSQSKQGTEAFF

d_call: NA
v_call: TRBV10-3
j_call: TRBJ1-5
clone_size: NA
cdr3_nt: TGTGCCATCAGTGAGTCGTCCAGGTCCAATCAGCCCCAGCATTTT
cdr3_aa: CAISESSRSNQPQHF

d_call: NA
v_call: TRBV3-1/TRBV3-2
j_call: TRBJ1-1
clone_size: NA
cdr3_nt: TGTGCCAGCAGCCCAAGGGGCCGGGGGGCTGAAGCTTTCTTT
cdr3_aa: CASSPRGRGAEAFF

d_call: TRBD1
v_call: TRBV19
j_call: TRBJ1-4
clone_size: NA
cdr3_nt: TGTGCCAGTAGTATAGGACAGGGCAAGGCTAATGAAAAACTGTTTTTT
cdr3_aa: CASSIGQGKANEKLFF

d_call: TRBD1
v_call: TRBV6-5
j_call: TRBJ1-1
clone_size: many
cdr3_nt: TGTGCCAGCAGTTCGAGGACAGGGCGGAACACTGAAGCTTTCTTT
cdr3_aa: CASSSRTGRNTEAFF

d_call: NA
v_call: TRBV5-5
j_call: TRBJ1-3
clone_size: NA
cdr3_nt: TGTGCCAGCACCCCATTTCTAAGTACAGCTGGAAACACCATATATTTT
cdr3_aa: CASTPFLSTAGNTIYF

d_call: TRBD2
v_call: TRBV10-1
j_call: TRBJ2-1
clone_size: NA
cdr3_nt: TGCGCCAGCAGTGGGGAAGGACTAGCGGGGTACAATGAGCAGTTCTTC
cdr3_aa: CASSGEGLAGYNEQFF

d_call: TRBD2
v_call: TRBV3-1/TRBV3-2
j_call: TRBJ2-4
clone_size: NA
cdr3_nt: TGTGCCAGCAGCCTTCGGACTAGCGGGAGTGACATTCAGTACTTC
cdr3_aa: CASSLRTSGSDIQYF

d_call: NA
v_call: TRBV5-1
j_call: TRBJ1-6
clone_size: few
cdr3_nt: TGCGCCAGCAGCTTGGAGGGAGGGAATTCACCCCTCCACTTT
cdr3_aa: CASSLEGGNSPLHF

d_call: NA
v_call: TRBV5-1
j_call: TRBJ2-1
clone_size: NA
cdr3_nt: TGCGCCAGCACGAGTTACAATGAGCAGTTCTTC
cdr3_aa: CASTSYNEQFF

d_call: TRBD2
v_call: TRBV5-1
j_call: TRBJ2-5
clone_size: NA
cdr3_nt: TGCGCCAGCAGCTTGGACGGGAGGGCATGGGAGACCCAGTACTTC
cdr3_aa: CASSLDGRAWETQYF

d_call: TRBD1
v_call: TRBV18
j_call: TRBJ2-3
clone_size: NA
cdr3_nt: TGTGCCAGCTCACCCCCTACCGGGACAGGGCGAGATACGCAGTATTTT
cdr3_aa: CASSPPTGTGRDTQYF

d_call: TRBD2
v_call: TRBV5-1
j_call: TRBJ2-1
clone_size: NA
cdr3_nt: TGCGCCAGCAGCTTGAGACTAGCGGGAGGGTCCACCTACAATGAGCAGTTCTTC
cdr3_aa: CASSLRLAGGSTYNEQFF

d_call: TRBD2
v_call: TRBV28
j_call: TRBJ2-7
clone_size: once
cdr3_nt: TGTGCCAGCAGTTTACCCGGACTAGCGGGGAAGAACGAGCAGTACTTC
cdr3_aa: CASSLPGLAGKNEQYF

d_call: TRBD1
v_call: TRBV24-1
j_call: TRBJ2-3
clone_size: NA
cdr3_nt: TGTGCCACCTCCTGGACAGGGGATAGCACAGATACGCAGTATTTT
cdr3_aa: CATSWTGDSTDTQYF

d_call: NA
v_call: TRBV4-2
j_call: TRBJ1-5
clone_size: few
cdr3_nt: TGTGCCAGCAGCCAAGAGACAGCGACCAGCAATCAGCCCCAGCATTTT
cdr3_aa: CASSQETATSNQPQHF

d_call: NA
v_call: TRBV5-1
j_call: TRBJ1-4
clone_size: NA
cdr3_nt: TGCGCCAGCAGCTTGGTGGCAGGGGAAAATGAAAAACTGTTTTTT
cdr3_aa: CASSLVAGENEKLFF